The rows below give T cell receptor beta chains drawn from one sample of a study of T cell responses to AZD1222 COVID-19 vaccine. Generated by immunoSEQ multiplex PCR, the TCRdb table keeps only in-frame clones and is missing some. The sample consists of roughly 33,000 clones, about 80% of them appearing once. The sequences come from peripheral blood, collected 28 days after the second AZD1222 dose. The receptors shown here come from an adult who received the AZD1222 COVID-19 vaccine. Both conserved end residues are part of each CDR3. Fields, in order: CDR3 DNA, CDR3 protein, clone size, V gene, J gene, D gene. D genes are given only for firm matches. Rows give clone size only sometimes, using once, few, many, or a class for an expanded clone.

CDR3 DNA: TGTGCCAGTAGATGGGGGGGCGCCGATAGCAATCAGCCCCAGCATTTT
CDR3 protein: CASRWGGADSNQPQHF
clone size: once
V gene: TRBV19
J gene: TRBJ1-5
D gene: -

CDR3 DNA: TGTGCCAGTTACGACGGATACAATCAGCCCCAGCATTTT
CDR3 protein: CASYDGYNQPQHF
clone size: -
V gene: TRBV2
J gene: TRBJ1-5
D gene: -

CDR3 DNA: TGTGCCAGCATCCCATCCGGGGGGCGGACTGAAGCTTTCTTT
CDR3 protein: CASIPSGGRTEAFF
clone size: -
V gene: TRBV5-4
J gene: TRBJ1-1
D gene: -

CDR3 DNA: TGTGCCAGCTCACGAGGTGACGGGGAGCTGTTTTTT
CDR3 protein: CASSRGDGELFF
clone size: -
V gene: TRBV18
J gene: TRBJ2-2
D gene: -

CDR3 DNA: TGTGCCAGCAGCACCCCGGGACAGGGTCTGGAGACCCAGTACTTC
CDR3 protein: CASSTPGQGLETQYF
clone size: -
V gene: TRBV28
J gene: TRBJ2-5
D gene: TRBD1

CDR3 DNA: TGTGCCAGCAGCACTCACACCGGGACAGCCTATGGCTACACCTTC
CDR3 protein: CASSTHTGTAYGYTF
clone size: -
V gene: TRBV5-4
J gene: TRBJ1-2
D gene: TRBD1

CDR3 DNA: TGTGCCACCAGCAGGGGACAGGACTATGGCTACACCTTC
CDR3 protein: CATSRGQDYGYTF
clone size: once
V gene: TRBV15
J gene: TRBJ1-2
D gene: TRBD1

CDR3 DNA: TGCGCCAGCAGCTTGGCACCCGGGACATACTACGAGCAGTACTTC
CDR3 protein: CASSLAPGTYYEQYF
clone size: -
V gene: TRBV5-1
J gene: TRBJ2-7
D gene: -

CDR3 DNA: TGTGCCAGCAGCCAAGGGACAGGAGCCTACGAGCAGTACTTC
CDR3 protein: CASSQGTGAYEQYF
clone size: once
V gene: TRBV3-1/TRBV3-2
J gene: TRBJ2-7
D gene: TRBD1

CDR3 DNA: TGTGCCAGCAGTTACCGTCGGGGAAATACTGAAGCTTTCTTT
CDR3 protein: CASSYRRGNTEAFF
clone size: -
V gene: TRBV6-2/TRBV6-3
J gene: TRBJ1-1
D gene: -

CDR3 DNA: TGCAGCGTTGAAGGCGACAGGGGCATCGCTGAAGCTTTCTTT
CDR3 protein: CSVEGDRGIAEAFF
clone size: -
V gene: TRBV29-1
J gene: TRBJ1-1
D gene: TRBD1

CDR3 DNA: TGTGCCAGCAGCGCACGGACAGGGGGTTGGAACACTGAAGCTTTCTTT
CDR3 protein: CASSARTGGWNTEAFF
clone size: -
V gene: TRBV3-1/TRBV3-2
J gene: TRBJ1-1
D gene: TRBD1

CDR3 DNA: TGTGCCAGTAGTAAGGGGACGAATCAGCCCCAGCATTTT
CDR3 protein: CASSKGTNQPQHF
clone size: -
V gene: TRBV19
J gene: TRBJ1-5
D gene: -

CDR3 DNA: TGTGCCAGCAGCTTCAGGAATGAAAAACTGTTTTTT
CDR3 protein: CASSFRNEKLFF
clone size: -
V gene: TRBV7-8
J gene: TRBJ1-4
D gene: -

CDR3 DNA: TGTGCCTGGAGTGGGGGGCAGGGTGGACAGAACACTGAAGCTTTCTTT
CDR3 protein: CAWSGGQGGQNTEAFF
clone size: -
V gene: TRBV30
J gene: TRBJ1-1
D gene: -

CDR3 DNA: TGTGCCAGCAGCTTAGACTTACTAGCGGGGGGGCCGACCCAGTACTTC
CDR3 protein: CASSLDLLAGGPTQYF
clone size: -
V gene: TRBV11-2
J gene: TRBJ2-5
D gene: TRBD2

CDR3 DNA: TGTGCCAGCAGTGACGGGGGACAGGGGGATTGCTATGGCTACACCTTC
CDR3 protein: CASSDGGQGDCYGYTF
clone size: -
V gene: TRBV6-4
J gene: TRBJ1-2
D gene: TRBD1

CDR3 DNA: TGTGCCAGCAGATCGGCAGGGGGCTATCAGCCCCAGCATTTT
CDR3 protein: CASRSAGGYQPQHF
clone size: -
V gene: TRBV6-5
J gene: TRBJ1-5
D gene: TRBD1

CDR3 DNA: TGTGCCAGCAGGCCTACAGGGGGCTCTGGAAACACCATATATTTT
CDR3 protein: CASRPTGGSGNTIYF
clone size: few
V gene: TRBV7-9
J gene: TRBJ1-3
D gene: TRBD1

CDR3 DNA: TGTGCCAGCAATCTAGCGGGGGGAGGCAATGAGCAGTTCTTC
CDR3 protein: CASNLAGGGNEQFF
clone size: once
V gene: TRBV2
J gene: TRBJ2-1
D gene: TRBD2

CDR3 DNA: TGTGCCAGCAGTTATGGGGAGGATCAGCCCCAGCATTTT
CDR3 protein: CASSYGEDQPQHF
clone size: -
V gene: TRBV6-6
J gene: TRBJ1-5
D gene: -

CDR3 DNA: TGTGCCAGCAGTTTAAGAGGGGGTAGCACCGGGGAGCTGTTTTTT
CDR3 protein: CASSLRGGSTGELFF
clone size: -
V gene: TRBV27
J gene: TRBJ2-2
D gene: -

CDR3 DNA: TGTGCCACCCAAGACAGGGACCTTAGCAATCAGCCCCAGCATTTT
CDR3 protein: CATQDRDLSNQPQHF
clone size: -
V gene: TRBV6-5
J gene: TRBJ1-5
D gene: TRBD1

CDR3 DNA: TGTGCCAGCAGCCAAAACCCGAGGGTGACTAGCGGGAGTTTCACCGGGGAGCTGTTTTTT
CDR3 protein: CASSQNPRVTSGSFTGELFF
clone size: -
V gene: TRBV3-1/TRBV3-2
J gene: TRBJ2-2
D gene: TRBD2

CDR3 DNA: TGTGCCAGCAGCTTCGGGGGGTGGATAGATACGCAGTATTTT
CDR3 protein: CASSFGGWIDTQYF
clone size: -
V gene: TRBV7-2
J gene: TRBJ2-3
D gene: TRBD2

CDR3 DNA: TGCGCCAGCAGCTTGGGGGACAGGCCCCTTTACAATGAGCAGTTCTTC
CDR3 protein: CASSLGDRPLYNEQFF
clone size: -
V gene: TRBV5-1
J gene: TRBJ2-1
D gene: TRBD1

CDR3 DNA: TGTGCCAGCAGTCCCAGCGAGACAGATACGCAGTATTTT
CDR3 protein: CASSPSETDTQYF
clone size: -
V gene: TRBV6-4
J gene: TRBJ2-3
D gene: -

CDR3 DNA: TGTGCCAGCAGTGAGGCCCAAGCGGGAGGGACCAATGAGCAGTTCTTC
CDR3 protein: CASSEAQAGGTNEQFF
clone size: -
V gene: TRBV25-1
J gene: TRBJ2-1
D gene: TRBD2

CDR3 DNA: TGTGCCAGCAAAGGGGCCGGGACAGCAAATCAGCCCCAGCATTTT
CDR3 protein: CASKGAGTANQPQHF
clone size: few
V gene: TRBV2
J gene: TRBJ1-5
D gene: TRBD1

CDR3 DNA: TGTGCTAGTGGTCCCCTGGATCGTCAGCCCCAGCATTTT
CDR3 protein: CASGPLDRQPQHF
clone size: few
V gene: TRBV12-5
J gene: TRBJ1-5
D gene: -

CDR3 DNA: TGTGCCAGCAGTCCCCTGACTAGCGGGAGTAATGAGCAGTTCTTC
CDR3 protein: CASSPLTSGSNEQFF
clone size: few
V gene: TRBV6-5
J gene: TRBJ2-1
D gene: TRBD2